The following is a T cell receptor beta chain sequence with its context. Its antigen is currently unknown. The data are from a study of blood T cells in healthy people across ages. Whole-study context: With template switching, about one barcoded beta molecule was captured per two T cells. Study-wide findings and caveats: Significant beta diversity loss was already apparent by age approximately 38, declining roughly linearly. A greater number of naive CD4+ cells and higher diversity distinguished long-lived donors from aged donors.

A second PCR of about 7 to 12 cycles used a sample-barcoded 5' primer and a J-beta primer mix. Each CDR3 protein is one row after TCRdb ran MiXCR on the 5' RACE reads. The sample has about 1.1 million distinct CDR3 sequences, 35% to 45% seen once. Every participating donor contributed 7.5 to 10 milliliters of peripheral blood through a draw. This CDR3 spans 16 amino acids. Germline assignment: CDR1 SGHVS and CDR2 FQNEAQ. The germline V and J ends were trimmed by 1 base and 5 bases, with 12 bases remaining between them. The chain has TRBV7-8 and TRBJ1-6, with D possibly matching TRBD1 (5 bases). The TCR sequence derives from a man aged 18 to 29 in good health. Material: blood. Here the CDR3 DNA reads TGTGCCAGCAGCTTAGACTTGACAGTTAATAATTCACCCCTCCACTTT. Its translation is CASSLDLTVNNSPLHF. Using reference TRBV7-8 and TRBJ1-6 for the parts outside the CDR3, the full variable domain is GAGVSQSPRYKVAKRGQDVALRCDPISGHVSLFWYQQALGQGPEFLTYFQNEAQLDKSGLPSDRFFAERPEGSVSTLKIQRTQQEDSAVYLCASSLDLTVNNSPLHFGNGTRLTVT.